This paragraph covers one TCR beta chain sequence. CDR1 is SGHVS and CDR2 is FQNEAQ in the germline V gene. V shed 5 bases and J 3 bases; nucleotides not matched to a gene: 5. CDR3 size: 15 residues. With no exceptions, donors were healthy Caucasians. These data originate in a study of identical twins. TCRdb reanalysed the 5' RACE reads using MiXCR and keeps one entry per CDR3 protein. The sample has some 500,000 distinct CDR3 sequences, 14% seen once. The sample also formed part of further work on yellow fever vaccine responses in identical twins.

This receptor was identified in a woman between 18 and 29 years old in good health. This chain connects TRBV7-8 to TRBJ2-1; 9 bases agree with TRBD1. The sequencing input was CD4+ T cells sorted from blood. In DNA form, the CDR3 reads TGTGCCAGCAGCCCGGACAGGGGTCGCTACAATGAGCAGTTCTTC. Residues: CASSPDRGRYNEQFF.